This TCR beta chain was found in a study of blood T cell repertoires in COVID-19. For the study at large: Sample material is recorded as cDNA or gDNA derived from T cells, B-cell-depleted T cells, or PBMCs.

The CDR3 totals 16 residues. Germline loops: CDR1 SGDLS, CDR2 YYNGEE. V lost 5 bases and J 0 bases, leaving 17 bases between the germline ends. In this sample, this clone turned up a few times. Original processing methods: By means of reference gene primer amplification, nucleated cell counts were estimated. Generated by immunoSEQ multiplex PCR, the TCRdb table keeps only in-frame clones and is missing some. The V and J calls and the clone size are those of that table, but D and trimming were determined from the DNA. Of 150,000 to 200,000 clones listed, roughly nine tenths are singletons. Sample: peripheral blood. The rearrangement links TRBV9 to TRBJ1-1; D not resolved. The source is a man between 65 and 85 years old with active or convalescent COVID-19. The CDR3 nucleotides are TGTGCCAGCAGTCCTCGCGGCGGGAGCCTGAACACTGAAGCTTTCTTT. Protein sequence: CASSPRGGSLNTEAFF.